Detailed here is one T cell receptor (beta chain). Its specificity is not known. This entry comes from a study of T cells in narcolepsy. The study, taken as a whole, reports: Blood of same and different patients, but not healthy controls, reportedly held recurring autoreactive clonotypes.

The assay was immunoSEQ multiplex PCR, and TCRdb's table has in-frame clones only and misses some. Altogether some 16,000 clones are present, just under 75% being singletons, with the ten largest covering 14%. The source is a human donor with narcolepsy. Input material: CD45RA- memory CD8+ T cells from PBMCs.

Written as DNA, the CDR3 is TGTGCCAGCAGTGAAGGTGACCGGGGAAGGGAGCCCCAGCATTTT. Protein product: CASSEGDRGREPQHF. The chain links TRBV2 to TRBJ1-5; D is ambiguous. CDR1 and CDR2 from the germline V gene are SNHLY and FYNNEI. This CDR3 contains 15 residues. V lost 1 base to trimming and J lost 8 bases, with 15 bases between them.